This TCR beta chain was identified in a study of cytomegalovirus exposure and HLA in healthy donors. Points from the study as a whole: Follow-up analysis found HLA locus-dependent TCR association rates, highest for DRB1 and lowest for HLA-C.

The PCR employed 60 Vbeta primers together with 13 Jbeta primers. Method: immunoSEQ multiplex PCR; TCRdb's copy keeps in-frame clones and lacks some. The repertoire consists of around 150,000 clones, with over 75% occurring once and the leading ten covering 1.5% to 2%. CDR3 length: 14 residues. Trimming removed 4 bases from V and 10 bases from J; junction bases left unmatched: 7. The germline CDR1 and CDR2 sequences are SGHRS and YFSETQ. A note on this clone: Its antigen is still unknown.

The chain links TRBV5-1 to TRBJ1-6; 8 bases match TRBD1. What was sequenced was PBMCs. This sequence originates from a man in his forties or fifties in good health and CMV-seronegative. The CDR3 DNA sequence: TGCGCCAGCAGCCCCGGACAGGGTGAATCACCCCTCCACTTT. Translated, it gives CASSPGQGESPLHF.